This paragraph covers one T cell receptor (beta chain) sequence. No antigen is known for it. Researchers ran the PCR with 60 Vbeta and 13 Jbeta primers. Produced via immunoSEQ multiplex PCR; TCRdb's table is partial and in-frame only. The sample includes roughly 99,000 clones, about 74% of them seen just once. Donors were nominally healthy when sampled, though unrecorded immune exposures were likely. This sample was taken from a study of cytomegalovirus exposure and HLA in healthy donors. General observations from the study: Prior analysis indicated that the majority of TCR beta V segments exhibited productivity approximately 87% or approximately 30% of the time.

After removal of 6 bases from V and 1 base from J, the junction contained 3 bases not matched to a gene. CDR3 size: 14 residues. Per the germline V gene, CDR1 is LNHNV and CDR2 is YYDKDF (reference sequence). The sequenced sample was PBMCs. This TCR came from a woman in her forties in good health and CMV-seropositive. The rearrangement joins TRBV15 to TRBJ1-1; the match to TRBD1 covers 9 bases. Written as DNA, the CDR3 is TGTGCCACCAGGTCGGGACAGGGGAACACTGAAGCTTTCTTT. This sequence encodes CATRSGQGNTEAFF.